Listed below are T cell receptor beta chains from one sample, sequenced in a study of neoadjuvant anti-PD-1 for oral cavity cancer. This table comes from immunoSEQ multiplex PCR, and its TCRdb copy is limited to in-frame clones, with some not included. The sample contains about 16,000 clones, roughly two thirds of which appear only once. Material: PBMCs, obtained before nivolumab (anti-PD-1) treatment. Every receptor here comes from a person between 40 and 85 years old with oral cavity squamous cell carcinoma. CDR3s include the opening cysteine and the closing phenylalanine or tryptophan.

v_call,cdr3_aa
TRBV13,CASSSPSGAGETQYF
TRBV19,CASSIGVGANVLTF
TRBV7-9,CASRTGTSVDLAKNIQYF
TRBV7-8,CASSFGQGTGEAFF
TRBV7-9,CASSSPALHEQYF
TRBV5-1,CASSSTIRTSSYNEQFF
TRBV10-3,CAISDVGGRNSYEQYF
TRBV2,CASSEGVSGNTIYF
TRBV6-5,CASSTKRTGDYGYTF
TRBV5-1,CASSSGTSGVSYEQYF
TRBV6-6,CASSYTQGESDYGYTF
TRBV4-1,CASSPDEGTQFF
TRBV5-5,CASSLKENYEQYF
TRBV9,CASSGGQGHTEAFF
TRBV7-7,CASSLASTGGTQYF
TRBV30,CAWTVANTGELFF
TRBV7-3,CASSLLQGAEAFF
TRBV7-3,CASSLNGQGQETQYF
TRBV7-9,CASSPMGQNTEAFF
TRBV30,CAWRPEGETQYF
TRBV7-6,CASSLAGGSGTDTQYF
TRBV11-2,CASSPPTGLLNTEAFF
TRBV15,CATSRDIGAWETQYF
TRBV6-6,CASSPNTGAQRF
TRBV6-1,CASGRRDYGYTF
TRBV6-1,CASSDRYSQYF
TRBV30,CAWSVNGYSTDTQYF
TRBV28,CASSLQQGPNQPQHF
TRBV6-1,CASSGQGQEKLFF
TRBV7-2,CASSDGAGKTQYF
TRBV6-4,CASSRDRGGELFF
TRBV6-4,CASSRDFINNEQFF
TRBV19,CASSIEQGGTEAFF
TRBV19,CASSQGLRNQPQHF
TRBV19,CASSTPTAPYNGYTF
TRBV4-1,CASSQVQGERETQYF
TRBV5-1,CASSLDGQGASLFF
TRBV28,CASSRRSQPQHF
TRBV6-1,CASRASQYGSYTF
TRBV30,CAWSYSSRLDQPQHF
TRBV7-2,CASRAGWGYTF
TRBV11-2,CASSSSPGTGALKTEAFF
TRBV29-1,CSVARDSGSYEQYF
TRBV5-6,CASSLFASGRTNTGELFF
TRBV6-1,CASSDPGVVILRQFF
TRBV29-1,CSASKGGTSSYEQYF
TRBV27,CASSSTIQGARGYTF
TRBV30,CAWTTRTRGEQYF
TRBV21-1,CASSNEEGAKNYEQYF
TRBV7-9,CASSLGTGNTIYF
TRBV6-1,CASKRQGAVVYEQYF
TRBV5-1,CASSLESPTDTQYF
TRBV19,CASHRRGPLAKNIQYF
TRBV2,CASSPAGRGAHNEQFF
TRBV14,CASSHIRAGVMYEQYF
TRBV30,CAWSHYTEAFF
TRBV7-3,CASSLTVGGRGEQFF